This T cell receptor (beta chain) appears in the sequencing data of a study of memory CD8 T cells in hepatitis C reinfection. The CDR3 is made up of 13 amino acids. V lost 4 bases and J lost 4; bases outside the gene matches: 2. Germline V lookup: CDR1 SEHNR, CDR2 FQNEAQ (reference sequence). Sequenced by immunoSEQ multiplex PCR; TCRdb stores in-frame clones only, minus some. The sample carries 50,000 or so clones, around nine tenths recorded once. Stated time point: pre-reinfection, 55 to 20 weeks before reinfection detection. TCR sequencing was done directly ex vivo on sorted cells, without expansion in vitro.

The chain uses TRBV7-9 and TRBJ2-7; 9 nucleotides agree with TRBD1. The TCR sequence derives from a man in his late teens or twenties with hepatitis C virus infection. The sequenced material came from naive CD8+ T cells sorted from blood. The CDR3 reads CASSSDRGYEQYF. For the CDR3, the DNA is TGTGCCAGCAGCTCGGACAGGGGATACGAGCAGTACTTC.